One and the same sample provided the 27 T cell receptor beta chains below, sequenced in a study of Ad26.COV2.S vaccination and SARS-CoV-2 variants. Described treatment: roughly 18 received Ad26.COV2.S at low or high dose, single or two shots; 5 received placebo; per-sample allocation not given. The investigators took samples on day 63 after the first vaccine or placebo injection. TCRdb's table, derived via immunoSEQ multiplex PCR, lists solely in-frame clones and lacks some. The sample records under 550,000 clones, about 93% being singletons. The sample in question was peripheral blood, obtained in a trial of Ad26.COV2.S vaccine versus placebo. The receptors here all came from a person aged 18-65 years who received the Ad26.COV2.S COVID-19 vaccine or a placebo.

The chain links TRBV30 to TRBJ2-1; a weak D match, TRBD1 (5 bases). V lost 1 base to trimming and J lost 10 bases, with 11 bases between them. There are 12 residues in the CDR3. Germline V gene data show CDR1 as GTSNPN and CDR2 as SVGIG (reference sequence). CDR3 DNA: TGTGCCTGGAGTGGGGTGGGGCTGGAGCAGTTCTTC. It encodes CAWSGVGLEQFF.

V and J are TRBV6-2 or TRBV6-3 and TRBJ2-7; D remains unclear. V lost 0 bases and J 2 bases, leaving 8 bases between the germline ends. There are 14 residues in the CDR3. Per germline, CDR1 MNHEY and CDR2 SVGEGT. The CDR3 nucleotides read TGTGCCAGCAGTTACTCGGGATTTACCTACGAGCAGTACTTC. Translating gives CASSYSGFTYEQYF.

On this clone: The same CDR3 is also encoded by other DNA sequences in this sample. This chain links TRBV28 with TRBJ1-2; D not resolved. The germline V gene has CDR1 MDHEN and CDR2 SYDVKM. The CDR3 runs 13 residues. Between the trimmed V and J ends, which lost 3 bases and 2 bases, there was a span of 7 bases. CDR3: CASSLDGNYGYTF. The CDR3 DNA reads as TGTGCCAGCAGTTTGGATGGCAACTATGGCTACACCTTC.

The chain recombines TRBV4-2 with TRBJ1-3; D gene unclear. The V gene lost 0 bases and the J gene lost 11 bases, with 14 bases spanning the gap. CDR1 and CDR2 from the germline V gene are LGHNA and YNFKEQ. The CDR3 totals 14 residues. CDR3 DNA sequence: TGTGCCAGCAGCCAAGAGTCTACAGATCCGGCCATATATTTT. Protein sequence: CASSQESTDPAIYF.

The genes are TRBV2 and TRBJ2-1, with 14 bases that match TRBD2. The CDR3 has 16 amino acids. Germline assignment: CDR1 SNHLY and CDR2 FYNNEI. V was clipped by 5 bases and J by 7 bases; unmatched bases: 7. The CDR3 region has the DNA TGTGCCAGCAGTCTAGGGACTAGCGGGAGTTATAATGAGCAGTTCTTC. This codes for CASSLGTSGSYNEQFF.

The rearrangement uses TRBV6-5 and TRBJ2-1; weak D call: TRBD2 (6 bases). The CDR3 runs to 15 residues. V was clipped by 6 bases and J by 7 bases, with 19 bases between them. CDR1 is MNHEY and CDR2 is SVGAGI in the germline V gene. The CDR3 nucleotides are TGTGCCAGCAGCCCATGGGGACTGCGACCGAATGAGCAGTTCTTC. Translation: CASSPWGLRPNEQFF.

The rearrangement joins TRBV28 to TRBJ1-1, with D maybe TRBD1 (6 bases). CDR1 MDHEN and CDR2 SYDVKM come from the germline V gene. This CDR3 is 15 amino acids long. Between the trimmed V and J ends, which lost 6 bases and 2 bases, there was a span of 16 bases. CDR3 nucleotide sequence: TGTGCCAGCAGCGAGTTGGGGGGCAGTAACACTGAAGCTTTCTTT. Amino acids: CASSELGGSNTEAFF.

This clone was found once. V usage is TRBV19 and J usage is TRBJ1-4; D is undetermined. Trimming took off 7 bases at V and 2 bases at J, with 17 bases between the two ends. This CDR3 has 16 amino acids. In germline, CDR1 is LNHDA, CDR2 SQIVND (reference sequence). The CDR3 nucleotides are TGTGCCAGTAATTCCGGGTTACGGTCGACTAATGAAAAACTGTTTTTT. This encodes CASNSGLRSTNEKLFF.

The gene calls are TRBV7-9 and TRBJ2-3; the D call may be TRBD1 or TRBD2 (5 bases each). V was shortened by 5 bases and J by 0 bases, with 21 bases between the two germline ends. Germline V gene data show CDR1 as SEHNR and CDR2 as FQNEAQ (reference sequence). There are 18 residues in the CDR3. The CDR3 spells CASSRIGAGTSSTDTQYF. DNA for the CDR3: TGTGCCAGCAGCCGGATCGGGGCAGGGACCTCTAGCACAGATACGCAGTATTTT.

The chain joins TRBV2 to TRBJ2-7, with a weak D call TRBD1 (7 bases). Germline V gene lookup returns CDR1 SNHLY and CDR2 FYNNEI. The CDR3 runs to 15 residues. V lost 6 bases and J lost 0, with 15 bases in between. CDR3 bases: TGTGCCAGCAGGGCGGGACAGATGATCTCCTACGAGCAGTACTTC. This codes for CASRAGQMISYEQYF.

The V and J genes are TRBV4-1 and TRBJ1-1; D remains unclear. Deletions cut 5 bases from V and 3 bases from J, with 19 bases between. The CDR3 loop spans 16 amino acids. CDR1 and CDR2 (germline): MGHRA, YSYEKL. The CDR3 here is CASSSTFTGRDTEAFF. In nucleotides, the CDR3 is TGCGCCAGCAGCTCAACGTTCACGGGCCGGGACACTGAAGCTTTCTTT.

The rearrangement links TRBV2 to TRBJ1-2, with 7 bases matching TRBD1. CDR3 length: 14 amino acids. V was pared by 5 bases and J by 2 bases, with 5 bases of the junction left unmatched. Germline lookup yields CDR1 SNHLY and CDR2 FYNNEI. CDR3 residues: CASSKTGRNYGYTF. CDR3 coding DNA: TGTGCCAGCAGTAAGACAGGGCGGAACTATGGCTACACCTTC.

The rearrangement uses TRBV5-1 and TRBJ2-1; 14 nucleotides align to TRBD2. The V gene end was trimmed by 4 bases and the J gene end by 10 bases; junction bases not matched to a gene: 7. The germline gives CDR1 SGHRS, CDR2 YFSETQ. The CDR3 runs to 15 residues. This CDR3 reads CASSPQTSGRAEQFF. CDR3 nucleotides: TGCGCCAGCAGCCCACAGACTAGCGGGAGGGCAGAGCAGTTCTTC.

CDR3 in amino acids: CATSDGHEAFF. Here the CDR3 DNA reads TGTGCCACCAGTGATGGCCATGAAGCTTTCTTT. The J gene is TRBJ1-1, the V gene TRBV24-1; no reliable D call. Germline V gene data show CDR1 as KGHDR and CDR2 as SFDVKD. This CDR3 is built from 11 residues. The V and J ends lost 3 bases and 7 bases respectively, with 5 bases between them.

The rearrangement joins TRBV7-2 to TRBJ2-5; the match to TRBD2 covers 12 bases. The V gene's germline CDR1 is SGHTA and CDR2 FQGNSA. V shed 5 bases, J shed 5 bases, and the junction held 12 bases outside the gene matches. This CDR3 contains 17 residues. Here the CDR3 reads CASSQRLAGVGYETQYF. CDR3 coding DNA: TGTGCCAGCAGCCAACGACTAGCGGGAGTGGGTTACGAGACCCAGTACTTC. The full variable domain, with the rest looked up from reference TRBV7-2 and TRBJ2-5, is GAGVSQSPSNKVTEKGKDVELRCDPISGHTALYWYRQSLGQGLEFLIYFQGNSAPDKSGLPSDRFSAERTGGSVSTLTIQRTQQEDSAVYLCASSQRLAGVGYETQYFGPGTRLLVL.

The chain couples TRBV28 to TRBJ2-7; D possibly uses TRBD1 or TRBD2 (5 bases each). Trimming cost V 8 bases and J 6 bases, with 14 bases left between them. This CDR3 has 12 residues. The V gene's germline CDR1 is MDHEN and CDR2 SYDVKM. The CDR3 here is CASFEGRGEQYF. DNA of the CDR3: TGTGCCAGCTTCGAGGGGAGAGGCGAGCAGTACTTC.

The J gene is TRBJ2-2, the V gene TRBV6-4; 9 bases match TRBD1. The germline gives CDR1 MRHNA, CDR2 SNTAGT. Germline trimming cut 6 bases from V and 7 bases from J; bases unmatched to any gene: 6. The CDR3 covers 14 residues. The CDR3, as DNA: TGTGCCAGCAGCAGACAGGGGGACGGCGGGGAGCTGTTTTTT. Translated, it gives CASSRQGDGGELFF.

This chain connects TRBV6-4 to TRBJ2-3; 8 bases line up with TRBD2. The V gene's germline CDR1 is MRHNA and CDR2 SNTAGT. The trim removed 6 bases at V and 1 base at J, leaving 6 bases unmatched. The CDR3 consists of 15 residues. CDR3 nucleotide sequence: TGTGCCAGCAGCTCCAGCGGGAGCGGCACAGATACGCAGTATTTT. Translated: CASSSSGSGTDTQYF.

V gene TRBV7-9 combines with J gene TRBJ2-1; unclear D gene. This CDR3 is built from 11 residues. V dropped 8 bases and J dropped 6 bases, with 8 bases sitting between them. Germline CDR1 is SEHNR and CDR2 is FQNEAQ (reference sequence). The CDR3 sequence: CASGYGNEQFF. DNA of the CDR3: TGTGCCAGCGGGTACGGCAATGAGCAGTTCTTC.

The chain uses TRBV7-6 and TRBJ2-3; TRBD2 matches 16 bases. The V gene's germline CDR1 is SGHVS and CDR2 FNYEAQ. CDR3 length: 17 residues. V lost 4 bases, J lost 2 bases, and 3 bases stayed unmatched. CDR3: CASSSGTSGRATDTQYF. In nucleotides, the CDR3 is TGTGCCAGCAGCTCCGGGACTAGCGGGAGGGCCACAGATACGCAGTATTTT.

This clone has just a few counts. V and J are TRBV19 and TRBJ1-5; 7 bases fit TRBD1. The germline V gene encodes CDR1 LNHDA and CDR2 SQIVND (reference sequence). Trimming took 3 bases from V and 7 from J; bases not matched to a gene: 6. The CDR3 runs 14 residues. CDR3 loop: CASSIPRGSQPQHF. CDR3 in DNA: TGTGCCAGTAGTATTCCCAGGGGGAGCCAGCCCCAGCATTTT.

CDR3 DNA sequence: TGTGCCAGCAGCTTAATGGAGGAAGACACCATATATTTT. Translated: CASSLMEEDTIYF. The J gene is TRBJ1-3, the V gene TRBV7-9; D not certain. V dropped 2 bases and J dropped 8 bases, with 10 bases sitting between them. CDR1 SEHNR and CDR2 FQNEAQ come from the germline V gene (reference sequence). The CDR3 consists of 13 residues.

The chain uses TRBV2 and TRBJ2-1; D is unclear. Germline V gene data show CDR1 as SNHLY and CDR2 as FYNNEI. The CDR3 sequence is 11 residues long. Trimming took 3 bases from V and 10 from J, leaving 7 bases between them. CDR3: CASSDSEEQFF. The CDR3 DNA sequence: TGTGCCAGCAGTGACAGCGAGGAGCAGTTCTTC. Variable domain in full (rest from reference TRBV2 and TRBJ2-1): EPEVTQTPSHQVTQMGQEVILRCVPISNHLYFYWYRQILGQKVEFLVSFYNNEISEKSEIFDDQFSVERPDGSNFTLKIRSTKLEDSAMYFCASSDSEEQFFGPGTRLTVL.

The chain employs TRBV7-3 and TRBJ1-2; 7 bases match TRBD1. The V and J ends lost 5 bases and 7 bases, in that order; junction bases with no gene match: 7. The length of the CDR3 is 13 residues. Germline V CDR1 and CDR2: SGHTA, FQGTGA. CDR3 sequence: CASSTNTGAGYTF. CDR3 bases: TGTGCCAGCAGCACCAACACAGGGGCTGGCTACACCTTC.

The chain uses TRBV6-2 or TRBV6-3 and TRBJ1-5; D remains ambiguous. Germline-derived CDR1 and CDR2 are MNHEY and SVGEGT. This CDR3 comprises 12 residues. Trimming pared 3 bases from V and 5 bases from J, leaving 5 bases between. CDR3 sequence reads: CASSYDHQPQHF. CDR3 nucleotides: TGTGCCAGCAGTTATGATCATCAGCCCCAGCATTTT.

The CDR3 DNA sequence: TGTGCCAGCACTCTAAAACAGGGCTCTGGAAACACCATATATTTT. Amino acids: CASTLKQGSGNTIYF. The chain joins TRBV2 to TRBJ1-3, with D possibly being TRBD1 (6 bases). Trimming removed 7 bases from V and 0 bases from J, with 13 bases in between. This CDR3 has 15 amino acids. Germline CDR1 and CDR2: SNHLY and FYNNEI.

The chain links TRBV18 to TRBJ2-5, with D unresolved. The CDR3 is 11 residues long. V gave up 3 bases and J gave up 5 bases, with 4 bases separating them. The V gene's germline CDR1 is KGHSH and CDR2 LQKENI. The CDR3, as DNA: TGTGCCAGCTCACCCGATGAGACCCAGTACTTC. Translated: CASSPDETQYF.